The rows below give T cell receptor beta chains drawn from one sample of a study of T cells in Graves' hyperthyroidism and ophthalmopathy. TCRdb used MiXCR to reprocess the multiplex PCR reads, holding one entry per CDR3 protein. Here the sample spans approximately 700,000 distinct CDR3 sequences, over 15% being singletons. Sequencing was done on a sample of blood. The receptors originated from a man aged 18 to 29 with Graves' hyperthyroidism. The CDR3 runs from the conserved cysteine through the conserved F or W. Fields, in order: CDR3 DNA, CDR3 protein, clone size, V gene, J gene, D gene. A D gene is named only where the DNA matches it firmly. Clone size is shown for a subset of rows, as once, few, many or a class of expanded clone.

DNA: TGTGCCAGCAGTTTACCCGGGACGGTCAATCAGCCCCAGCATTTT; CDR3: CASSLPGTVNQPQHF; size: many; V: TRBV28; J: TRBJ1-5; D: -
DNA: TGTGCCAGCAGCCGGAAGGGCTACGAGCAGTACTTC; CDR3: CASSRKGYEQYF; size: many; V: TRBV2; J: TRBJ2-7; D: -
DNA: TGTGCCAGCAGTTTTACAGGGGGTAAACAGCCCCAGCATTTT; CDR3: CASSFTGGKQPQHF; size: -; V: TRBV12-3/TRBV12-4; J: TRBJ1-5; D: TRBD1
DNA: TGTGCCAGCAGTGACTCTGCGGGACAGGATACGCAGTATTTT; CDR3: CASSDSAGQDTQYF; size: many; V: TRBV2; J: TRBJ2-3; D: -
DNA: TGTGCCTGGAGTGATGGGGCGATCTCCTACGAGCAGTACTTC; CDR3: CAWSDGAISYEQYF; size: few; V: TRBV30; J: TRBJ2-7; D: -
DNA: TGTGCCAGCAGCCCCCCCCGGGTGCTCGAGCAGTACTTC; CDR3: CASSPPRVLEQYF; size: -; V: TRBV7-9; J: TRBJ2-7; D: -
DNA: TGTGCCAGCAGACCGGGCCAACGACACAATGAGCAGTTCTTC; CDR3: CASRPGQRHNEQFF; size: many; V: TRBV12-3/TRBV12-4; J: TRBJ2-1; D: -
DNA: TGTGCCAGCCAAAATGGACAGGGGCCCTACGAGCAGTACTTC; CDR3: CASQNGQGPYEQYF; size: few; V: TRBV19; J: TRBJ2-7; D: TRBD1
DNA: TGCAGTGCTAGATTCCCTAGCGGGAGCGGAGATACGCAGTATTTT; CDR3: CSARFPSGSGDTQYF; size: many; V: TRBV20-1; J: TRBJ2-3; D: TRBD2
DNA: TGCGCCAGCAGCCAAGAGGCTAGCGGGAGTGCAGATACGCAGTATTTT; CDR3: CASSQEASGSADTQYF; size: -; V: TRBV4-1; J: TRBJ2-3; D: TRBD2
DNA: TGTGCCAGCAGTACCCCCTACAATGAGCAGTTCTTC; CDR3: CASSTPYNEQFF; size: -; V: TRBV6-2/TRBV6-3; J: TRBJ2-1; D: -
DNA: TGCAGCGCCGCCCCGTCGACAGGCGCCCGCACAGATACGCAGTATTTT; CDR3: CSAAPSTGARTDTQYF; size: -; V: TRBV29-1; J: TRBJ2-3; D: -
DNA: TGTGCCAGCAGCGCGACACCCCACGAAACGGCCGGGGAGCTGTTTTTT; CDR3: CASSATPHETAGELFF; size: -; V: TRBV6-1; J: TRBJ2-2; D: -
DNA: TGTGCCAGCAGTTACTCGGGAGCCCTAGCCATAGAGACCCAGTACTTC; CDR3: CASSYSGALAIETQYF; size: few; V: TRBV6-2/TRBV6-3; J: TRBJ2-5; D: -
DNA: TGTGCCAGCAGCGCCACTGGCGTGGGCACAGATACGCAGTATTTT; CDR3: CASSATGVGTDTQYF; size: many; V: TRBV13; J: TRBJ2-3; D: -
DNA: TGTGCCAGCAGTCGATACTCCGCCGGGGAGCTGTTTTTT; CDR3: CASSRYSAGELFF; size: -; V: TRBV14; J: TRBJ2-2; D: -
DNA: TGTGCCAGCAGCGTAGGGGAGGGGTTCTCCTACAATGAGCAGTTCTTC; CDR3: CASSVGEGFSYNEQFF; size: -; V: TRBV9; J: TRBJ2-1; D: TRBD2
DNA: TGTGCCAGCAGTTTCGGGACTCGACCCTACGAGCAGTACTTC; CDR3: CASSFGTRPYEQYF; size: many; V: TRBV28; J: TRBJ2-7; D: -
DNA: TGTGCCAGCAGTCGCTCTAGCGGGAATAATGAGCAGTTCTTC; CDR3: CASSRSSGNNEQFF; size: few; V: TRBV6-2/TRBV6-3; J: TRBJ2-1; D: TRBD2
DNA: TGTGCCAGCAGCTTAGGACCAGCGATGAACACTGAAGCTTTCTTT; CDR3: CASSLGPAMNTEAFF; size: many; V: TRBV7-9; J: TRBJ1-1; D: -
DNA: TGCAGCGTTGGGGCAGGGGTACACCCCGGGGAGCTGTTTTTT; CDR3: CSVGAGVHPGELFF; size: -; V: TRBV29-1; J: TRBJ2-2; D: -
DNA: TGTGCCAGCAGCGTGACAGGGGCCGGGGAGCTGTTTTTT; CDR3: CASSVTGAGELFF; size: -; V: TRBV9; J: TRBJ2-2; D: TRBD1
DNA: TGTGCCAGCAGAACGAGGGGACCTTCTTCAGCCAAAAACATTCAGTACTTC; CDR3: CASRTRGPSSAKNIQYF; size: many; V: TRBV2; J: TRBJ2-4; D: -
DNA: TGTGCCACCAGTGACTACGACAATGAGCAGTTCTTC; CDR3: CATSDYDNEQFF; size: -; V: TRBV24-1; J: TRBJ2-1; D: -
DNA: TGTGCCATCAGTGAGTCGTTGCAGAGCTATGGCTACACCTTC; CDR3: CAISESLQSYGYTF; size: few; V: TRBV10-3; J: TRBJ1-2; D: -
DNA: TGTGCCAGCAGTTACTCGGGGGTACTAGCCAAAAACATTCAGTACTTC; CDR3: CASSYSGVLAKNIQYF; size: few; V: TRBV6-5; J: TRBJ2-4; D: -
DNA: TGTGCCAGCAGTGAATTTGGAGGTACTTATGAGCAGTTCTTC; CDR3: CASSEFGGTYEQFF; size: -; V: TRBV25-1; J: TRBJ2-1; D: -
DNA: TGTGCCAGCAGCTCCTTCGAAGAGTTCACAGATACGCAGTATTTT; CDR3: CASSSFEEFTDTQYF; size: once; V: TRBV9; J: TRBJ2-3; D: -
DNA: TGCGCCAGCAGCCAATTAGGGGTCCTTAATGAAAAACTGTTTTTT; CDR3: CASSQLGVLNEKLFF; size: -; V: TRBV4-1; J: TRBJ1-4; D: -
DNA: TGTGCCAGCAGCGTAGGAGGGAGGGAGATCGAGCAGTACTTC; CDR3: CASSVGGREIEQYF; size: -; V: TRBV9; J: TRBJ2-7; D: TRBD2
DNA: TGTGCCAGCAGCCAAGTTTCCTCCCTAGCGCTTTACGAGCAGTACTTC; CDR3: CASSQVSSLALYEQYF; size: -; V: TRBV3-1; J: TRBJ2-7; D: -
DNA: TGCGCCAGCAGCTTGGAGGGACTAGCGGGAGGAGATACGCAGTATTTT; CDR3: CASSLEGLAGGDTQYF; size: many; V: TRBV5-1; J: TRBJ2-3; D: TRBD2
DNA: TGTGCCGGGGCCTGGGCGGCTAATGAAAAACTGTTTTTT; CDR3: CAGAWAANEKLFF; size: -; V: TRBV30; J: TRBJ1-4; D: -
DNA: TGCGCCAGCAGCTTGGGAGGGGAGGGAGGACAGCCCCAGCATTTT; CDR3: CASSLGGEGGQPQHF; size: few; V: TRBV5-1; J: TRBJ1-5; D: -
DNA: TGTGCCAGCAGCGCGGGGGCGCTCGGCGGTAATGAGCAGTTCTTC; CDR3: CASSAGALGGNEQFF; size: many; V: TRBV7-8; J: TRBJ2-1; D: -
DNA: TGTGCCAGCAGCGTCCTCGTCGGGACAGAGAACACTGAAGCTTTCTTT; CDR3: CASSVLVGTENTEAFF; size: -; V: TRBV9; J: TRBJ1-1; D: TRBD1
DNA: TGTGCCTGGATTCTCCCGGGACTACCTACGAACACCGGGGAGCTGTTTTTT; CDR3: CAWILPGLPTNTGELFF; size: many; V: TRBV30; J: TRBJ2-2; D: TRBD2
DNA: TGTGCCAGTACCGTGCAGGGGTTGCACGAGCAGTACTTC; CDR3: CASTVQGLHEQYF; size: -; V: TRBV28; J: TRBJ2-7; D: -
DNA: TGTGCCACCGGTAAGGTTCACTACTCTGGGGCCAACGTCCTGACTTTC; CDR3: CATGKVHYSGANVLTF; size: -; V: TRBV24-1; J: TRBJ2-6; D: -
DNA: TGTGCCAGCAGCCAAGATCTCTACACAGATACGCAGTATTTT; CDR3: CASSQDLYTDTQYF; size: many; V: TRBV3-1; J: TRBJ2-3; D: -
DNA: TGTGCCAGCAGTTTGGATCTCGGGGGGACTAATCAGCCCCAGCATTTT; CDR3: CASSLDLGGTNQPQHF; size: many; V: TRBV28; J: TRBJ1-5; D: -
DNA: TGTGCCAGCACCAAAGGACAGGGAACAGATACGCAGTATTTT; CDR3: CASTKGQGTDTQYF; size: -; V: TRBV7-3; J: TRBJ2-3; D: TRBD1